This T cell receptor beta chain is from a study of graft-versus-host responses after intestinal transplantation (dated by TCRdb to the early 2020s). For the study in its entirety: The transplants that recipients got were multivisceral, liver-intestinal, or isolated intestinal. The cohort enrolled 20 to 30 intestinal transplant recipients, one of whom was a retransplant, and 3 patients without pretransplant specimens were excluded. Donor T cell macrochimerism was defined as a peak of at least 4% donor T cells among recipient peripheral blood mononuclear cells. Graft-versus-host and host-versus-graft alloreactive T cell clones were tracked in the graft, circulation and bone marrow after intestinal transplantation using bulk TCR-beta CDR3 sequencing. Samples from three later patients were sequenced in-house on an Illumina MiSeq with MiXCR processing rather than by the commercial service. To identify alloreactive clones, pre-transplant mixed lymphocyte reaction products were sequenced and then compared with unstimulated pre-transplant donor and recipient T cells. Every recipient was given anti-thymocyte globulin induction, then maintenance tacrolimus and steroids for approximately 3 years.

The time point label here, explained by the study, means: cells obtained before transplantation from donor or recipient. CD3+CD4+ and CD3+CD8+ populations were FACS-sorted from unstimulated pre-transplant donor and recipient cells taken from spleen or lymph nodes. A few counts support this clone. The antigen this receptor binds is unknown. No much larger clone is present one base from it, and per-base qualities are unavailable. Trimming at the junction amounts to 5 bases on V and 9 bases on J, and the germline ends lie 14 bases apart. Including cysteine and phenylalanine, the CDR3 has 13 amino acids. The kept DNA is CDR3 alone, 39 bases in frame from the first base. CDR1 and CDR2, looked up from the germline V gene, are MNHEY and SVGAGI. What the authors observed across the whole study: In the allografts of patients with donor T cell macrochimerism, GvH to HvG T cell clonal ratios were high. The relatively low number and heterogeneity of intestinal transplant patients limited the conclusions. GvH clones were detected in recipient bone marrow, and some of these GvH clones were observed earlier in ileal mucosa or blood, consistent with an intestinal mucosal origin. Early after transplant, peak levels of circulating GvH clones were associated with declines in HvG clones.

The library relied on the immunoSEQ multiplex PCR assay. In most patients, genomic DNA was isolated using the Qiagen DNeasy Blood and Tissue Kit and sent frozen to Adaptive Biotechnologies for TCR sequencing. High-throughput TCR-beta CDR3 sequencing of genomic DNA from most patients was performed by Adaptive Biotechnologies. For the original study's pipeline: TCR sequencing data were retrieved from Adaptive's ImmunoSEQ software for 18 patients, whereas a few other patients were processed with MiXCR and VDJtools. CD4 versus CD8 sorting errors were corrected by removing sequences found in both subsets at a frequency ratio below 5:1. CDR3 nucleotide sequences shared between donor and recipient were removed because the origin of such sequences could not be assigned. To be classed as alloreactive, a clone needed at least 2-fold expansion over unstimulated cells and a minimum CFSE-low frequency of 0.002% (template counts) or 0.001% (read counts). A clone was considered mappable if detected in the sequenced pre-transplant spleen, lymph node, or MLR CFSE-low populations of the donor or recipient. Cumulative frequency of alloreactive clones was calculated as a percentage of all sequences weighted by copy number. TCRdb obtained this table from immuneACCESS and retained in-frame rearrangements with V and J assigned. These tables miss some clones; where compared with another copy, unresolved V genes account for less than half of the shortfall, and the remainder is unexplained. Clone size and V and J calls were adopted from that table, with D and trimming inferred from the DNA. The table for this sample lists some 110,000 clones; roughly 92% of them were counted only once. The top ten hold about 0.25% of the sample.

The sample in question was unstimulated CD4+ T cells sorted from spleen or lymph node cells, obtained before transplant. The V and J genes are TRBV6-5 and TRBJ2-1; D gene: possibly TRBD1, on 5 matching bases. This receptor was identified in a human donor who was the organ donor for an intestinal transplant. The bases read TGTGCCAGCAGTCGGACAAAACCGGGTGAGCAGTTCTTC. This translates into CASSRTKPGEQFF.